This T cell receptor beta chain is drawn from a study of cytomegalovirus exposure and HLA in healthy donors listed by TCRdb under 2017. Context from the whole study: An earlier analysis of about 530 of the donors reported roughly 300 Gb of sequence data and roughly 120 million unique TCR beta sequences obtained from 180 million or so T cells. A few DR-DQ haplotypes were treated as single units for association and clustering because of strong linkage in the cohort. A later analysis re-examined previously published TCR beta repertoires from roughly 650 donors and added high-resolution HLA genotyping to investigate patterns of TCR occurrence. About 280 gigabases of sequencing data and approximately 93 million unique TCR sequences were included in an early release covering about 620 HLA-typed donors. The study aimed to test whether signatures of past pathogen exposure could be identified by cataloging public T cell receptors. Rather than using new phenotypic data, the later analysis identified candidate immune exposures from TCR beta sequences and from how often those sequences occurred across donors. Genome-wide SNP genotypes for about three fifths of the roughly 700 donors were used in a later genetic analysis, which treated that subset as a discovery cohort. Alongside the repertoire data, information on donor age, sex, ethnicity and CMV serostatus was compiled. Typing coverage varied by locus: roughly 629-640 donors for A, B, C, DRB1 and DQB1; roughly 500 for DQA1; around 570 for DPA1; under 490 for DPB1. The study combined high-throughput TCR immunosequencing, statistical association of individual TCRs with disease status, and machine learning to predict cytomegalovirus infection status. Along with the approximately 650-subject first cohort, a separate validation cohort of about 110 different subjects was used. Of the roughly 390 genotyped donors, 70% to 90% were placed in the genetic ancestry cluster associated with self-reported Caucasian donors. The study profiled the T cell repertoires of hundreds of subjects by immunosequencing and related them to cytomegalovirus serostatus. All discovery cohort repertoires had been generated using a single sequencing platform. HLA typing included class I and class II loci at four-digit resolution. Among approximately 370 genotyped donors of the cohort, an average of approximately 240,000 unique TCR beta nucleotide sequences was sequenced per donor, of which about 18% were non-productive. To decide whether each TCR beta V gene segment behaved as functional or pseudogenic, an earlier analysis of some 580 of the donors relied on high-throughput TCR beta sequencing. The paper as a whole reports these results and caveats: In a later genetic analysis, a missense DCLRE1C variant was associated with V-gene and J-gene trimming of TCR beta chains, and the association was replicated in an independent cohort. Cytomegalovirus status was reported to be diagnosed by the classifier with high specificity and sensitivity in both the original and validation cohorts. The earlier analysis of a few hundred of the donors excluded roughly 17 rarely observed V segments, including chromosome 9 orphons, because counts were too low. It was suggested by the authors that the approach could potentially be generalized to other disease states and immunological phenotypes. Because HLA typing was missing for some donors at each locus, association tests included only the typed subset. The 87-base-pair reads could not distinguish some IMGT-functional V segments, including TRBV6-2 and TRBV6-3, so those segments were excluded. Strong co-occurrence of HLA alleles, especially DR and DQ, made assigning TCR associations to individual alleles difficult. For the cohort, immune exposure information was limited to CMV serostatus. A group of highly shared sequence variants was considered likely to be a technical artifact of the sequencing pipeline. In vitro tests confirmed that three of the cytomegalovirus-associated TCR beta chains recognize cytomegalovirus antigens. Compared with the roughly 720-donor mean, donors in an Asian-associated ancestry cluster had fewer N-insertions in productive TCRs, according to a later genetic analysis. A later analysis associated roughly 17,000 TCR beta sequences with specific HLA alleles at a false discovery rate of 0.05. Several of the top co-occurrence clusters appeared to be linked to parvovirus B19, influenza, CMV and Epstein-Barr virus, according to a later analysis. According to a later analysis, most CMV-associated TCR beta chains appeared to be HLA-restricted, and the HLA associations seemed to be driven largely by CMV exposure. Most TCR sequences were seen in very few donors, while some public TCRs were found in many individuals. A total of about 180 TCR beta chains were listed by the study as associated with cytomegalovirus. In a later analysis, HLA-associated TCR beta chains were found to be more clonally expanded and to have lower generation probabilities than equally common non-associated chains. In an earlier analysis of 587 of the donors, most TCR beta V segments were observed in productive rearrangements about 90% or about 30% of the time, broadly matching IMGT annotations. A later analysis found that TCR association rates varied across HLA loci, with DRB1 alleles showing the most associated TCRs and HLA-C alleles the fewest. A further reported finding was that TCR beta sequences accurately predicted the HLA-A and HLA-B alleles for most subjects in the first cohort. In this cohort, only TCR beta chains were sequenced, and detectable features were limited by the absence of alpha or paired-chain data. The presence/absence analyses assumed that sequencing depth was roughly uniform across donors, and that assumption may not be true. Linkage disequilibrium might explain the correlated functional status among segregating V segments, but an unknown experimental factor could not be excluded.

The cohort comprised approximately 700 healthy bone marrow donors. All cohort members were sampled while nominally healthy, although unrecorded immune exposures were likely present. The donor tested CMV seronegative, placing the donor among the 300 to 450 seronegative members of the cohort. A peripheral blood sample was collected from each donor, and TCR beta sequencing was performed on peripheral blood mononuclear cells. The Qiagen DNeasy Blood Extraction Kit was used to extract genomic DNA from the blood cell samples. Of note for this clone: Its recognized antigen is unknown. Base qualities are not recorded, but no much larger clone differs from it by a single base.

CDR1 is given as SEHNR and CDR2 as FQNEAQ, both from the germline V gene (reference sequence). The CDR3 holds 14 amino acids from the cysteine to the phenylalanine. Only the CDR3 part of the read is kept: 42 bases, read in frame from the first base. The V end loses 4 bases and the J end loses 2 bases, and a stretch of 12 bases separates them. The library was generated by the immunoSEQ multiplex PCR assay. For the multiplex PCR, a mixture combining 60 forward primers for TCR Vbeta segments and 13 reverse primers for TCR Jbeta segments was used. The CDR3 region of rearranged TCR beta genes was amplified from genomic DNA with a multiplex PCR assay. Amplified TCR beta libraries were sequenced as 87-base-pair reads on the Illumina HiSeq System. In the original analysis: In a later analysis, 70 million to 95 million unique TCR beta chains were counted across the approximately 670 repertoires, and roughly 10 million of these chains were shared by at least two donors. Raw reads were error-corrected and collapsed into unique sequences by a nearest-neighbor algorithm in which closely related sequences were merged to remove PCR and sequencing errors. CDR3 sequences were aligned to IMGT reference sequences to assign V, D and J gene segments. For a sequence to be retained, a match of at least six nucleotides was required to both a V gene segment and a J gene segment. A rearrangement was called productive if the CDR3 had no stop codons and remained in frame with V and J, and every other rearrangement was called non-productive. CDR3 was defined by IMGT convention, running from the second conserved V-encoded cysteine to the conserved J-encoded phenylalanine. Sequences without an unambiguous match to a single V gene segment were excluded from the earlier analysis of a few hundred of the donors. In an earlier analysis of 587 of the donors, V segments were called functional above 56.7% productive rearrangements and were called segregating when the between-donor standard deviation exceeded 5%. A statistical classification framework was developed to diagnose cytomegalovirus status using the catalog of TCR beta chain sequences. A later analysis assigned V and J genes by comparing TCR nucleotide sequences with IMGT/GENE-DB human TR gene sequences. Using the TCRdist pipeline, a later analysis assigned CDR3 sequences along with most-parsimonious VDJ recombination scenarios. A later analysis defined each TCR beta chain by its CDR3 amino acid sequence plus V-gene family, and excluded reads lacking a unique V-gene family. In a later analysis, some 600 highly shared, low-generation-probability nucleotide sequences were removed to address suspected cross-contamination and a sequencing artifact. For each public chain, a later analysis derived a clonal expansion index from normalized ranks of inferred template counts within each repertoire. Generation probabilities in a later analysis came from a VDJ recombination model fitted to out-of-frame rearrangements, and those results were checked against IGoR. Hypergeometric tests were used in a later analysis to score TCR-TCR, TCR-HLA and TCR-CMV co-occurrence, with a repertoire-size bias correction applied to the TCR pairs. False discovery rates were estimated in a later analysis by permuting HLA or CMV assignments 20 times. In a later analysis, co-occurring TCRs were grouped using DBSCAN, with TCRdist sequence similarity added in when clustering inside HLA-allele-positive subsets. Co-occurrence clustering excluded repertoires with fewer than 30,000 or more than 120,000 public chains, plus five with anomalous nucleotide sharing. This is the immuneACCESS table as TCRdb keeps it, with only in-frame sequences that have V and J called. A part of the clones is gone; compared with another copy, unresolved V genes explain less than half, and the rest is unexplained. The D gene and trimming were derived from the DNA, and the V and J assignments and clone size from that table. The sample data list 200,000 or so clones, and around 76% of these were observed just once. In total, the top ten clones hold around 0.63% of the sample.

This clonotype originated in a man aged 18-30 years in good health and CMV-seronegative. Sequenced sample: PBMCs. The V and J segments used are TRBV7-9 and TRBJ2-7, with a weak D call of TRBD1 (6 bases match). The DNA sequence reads TGTGCCAGCAGCTACCAGGACAGAACCTACGAGCAGTACTTC. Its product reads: CASSYQDRTYEQYF.